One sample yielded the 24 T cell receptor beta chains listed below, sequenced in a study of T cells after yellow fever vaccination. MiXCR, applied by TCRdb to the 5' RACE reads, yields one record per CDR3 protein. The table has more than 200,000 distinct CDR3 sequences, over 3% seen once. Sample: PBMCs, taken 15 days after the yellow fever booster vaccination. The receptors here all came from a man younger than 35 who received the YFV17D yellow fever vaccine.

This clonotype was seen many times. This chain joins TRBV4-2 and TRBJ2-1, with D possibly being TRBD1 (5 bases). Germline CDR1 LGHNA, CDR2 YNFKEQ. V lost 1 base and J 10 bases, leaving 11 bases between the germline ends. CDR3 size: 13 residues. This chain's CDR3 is CASSQVGHPEQFF. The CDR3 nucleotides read TGTGCCAGCAGCCAAGTTGGACACCCGGAGCAGTTCTTC.

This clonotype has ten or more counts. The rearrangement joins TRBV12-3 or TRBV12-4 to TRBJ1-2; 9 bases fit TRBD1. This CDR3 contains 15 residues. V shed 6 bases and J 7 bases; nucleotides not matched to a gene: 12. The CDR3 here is CASSPWRGTGFGYTF. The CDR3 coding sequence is TGTGCCAGCAGCCCGTGGCGGGGGACAGGGTTTGGCTACACCTTC.

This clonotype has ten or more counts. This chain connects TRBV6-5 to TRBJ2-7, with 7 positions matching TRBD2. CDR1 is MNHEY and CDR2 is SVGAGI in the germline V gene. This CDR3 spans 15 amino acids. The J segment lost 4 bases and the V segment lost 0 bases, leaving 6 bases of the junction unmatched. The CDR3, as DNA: TGTGCCAGCAGTTACTCGAGGGCTAGCGGTTACGAGCAGTACTTC. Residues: CASSYSRASGYEQYF.

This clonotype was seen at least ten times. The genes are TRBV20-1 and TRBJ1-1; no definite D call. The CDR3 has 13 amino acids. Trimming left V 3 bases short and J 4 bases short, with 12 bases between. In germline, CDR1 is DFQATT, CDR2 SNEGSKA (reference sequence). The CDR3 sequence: CSASGPPATEAFF. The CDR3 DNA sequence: TGCAGTGCTAGCGGTCCGCCCGCCACTGAAGCTTTCTTT.

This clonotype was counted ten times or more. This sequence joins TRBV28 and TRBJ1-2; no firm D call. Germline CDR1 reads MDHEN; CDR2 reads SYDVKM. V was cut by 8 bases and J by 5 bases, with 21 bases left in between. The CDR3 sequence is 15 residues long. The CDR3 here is CASSPPGNDGYGYTF. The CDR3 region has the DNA TGTGCCAGCTCACCCCCGGGCAATGATGGGTATGGCTACACCTTC.

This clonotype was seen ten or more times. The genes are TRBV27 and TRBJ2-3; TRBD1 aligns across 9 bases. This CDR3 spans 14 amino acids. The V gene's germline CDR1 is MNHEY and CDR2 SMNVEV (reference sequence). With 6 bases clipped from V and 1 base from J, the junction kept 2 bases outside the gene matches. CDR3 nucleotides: TGTGCCAGCAGCCGGACAGGGGGCACAGATACGCAGTATTTT. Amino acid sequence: CASSRTGGTDTQYF.

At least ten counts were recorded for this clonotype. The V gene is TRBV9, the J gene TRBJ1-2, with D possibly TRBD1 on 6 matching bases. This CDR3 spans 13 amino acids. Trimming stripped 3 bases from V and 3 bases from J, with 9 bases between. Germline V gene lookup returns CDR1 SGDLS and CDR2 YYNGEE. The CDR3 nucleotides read TGTGCCAGCAGCGGGGGGGGCCACTATGGCTACACCTTC. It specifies CASSGGGHYGYTF.

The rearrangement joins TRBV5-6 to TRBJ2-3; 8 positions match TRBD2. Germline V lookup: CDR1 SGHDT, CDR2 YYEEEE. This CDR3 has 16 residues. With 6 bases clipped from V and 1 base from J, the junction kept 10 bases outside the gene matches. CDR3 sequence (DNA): TGTGCCAGCAACCCCCGGGGGGGGGGTGGCACAGATACGCAGTATTTT. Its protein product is CASNPRGGGGTDTQYF.

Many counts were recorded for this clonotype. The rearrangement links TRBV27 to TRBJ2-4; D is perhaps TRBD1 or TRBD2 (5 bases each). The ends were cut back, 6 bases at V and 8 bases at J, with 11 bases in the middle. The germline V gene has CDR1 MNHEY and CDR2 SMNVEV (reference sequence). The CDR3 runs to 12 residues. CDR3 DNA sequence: TGTGCCAGCAGGGGGGTCGCTGACATTCAGTACTTC. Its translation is CASRGVADIQYF.

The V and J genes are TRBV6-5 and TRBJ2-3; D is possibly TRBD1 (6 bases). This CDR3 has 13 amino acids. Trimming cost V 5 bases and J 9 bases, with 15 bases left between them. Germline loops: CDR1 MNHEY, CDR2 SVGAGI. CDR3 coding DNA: TGTGCCAGCAGTCCCCCACAGGGTGACACGCAGTATTTT. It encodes CASSPPQGDTQYF.

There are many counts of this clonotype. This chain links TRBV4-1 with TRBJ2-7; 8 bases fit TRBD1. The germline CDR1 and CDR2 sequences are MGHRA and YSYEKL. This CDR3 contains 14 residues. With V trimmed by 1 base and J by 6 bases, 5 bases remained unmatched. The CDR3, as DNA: TGCGCCAGCAGCCAAGGGGACAGGCTTGGCGAGCAGTACGTC. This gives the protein CASSQGDRLGEQYV.

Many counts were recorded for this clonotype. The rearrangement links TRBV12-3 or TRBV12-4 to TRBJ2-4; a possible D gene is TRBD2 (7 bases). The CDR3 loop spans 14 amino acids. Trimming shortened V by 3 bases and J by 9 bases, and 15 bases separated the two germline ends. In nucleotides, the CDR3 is TGTGCCAGCAGTTTTAATTTGGGAGGGGGCATTCAGTACTTC. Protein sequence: CASSFNLGGGIQYF.

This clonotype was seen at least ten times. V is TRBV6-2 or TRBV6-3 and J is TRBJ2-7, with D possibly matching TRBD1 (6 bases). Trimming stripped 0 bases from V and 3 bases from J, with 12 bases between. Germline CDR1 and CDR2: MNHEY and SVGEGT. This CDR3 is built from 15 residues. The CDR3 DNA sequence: TGTGCCAGCAGTTACTCGGAGGACAGCGTCTACGAGCAGTACGTC. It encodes CASSYSEDSVYEQYV.

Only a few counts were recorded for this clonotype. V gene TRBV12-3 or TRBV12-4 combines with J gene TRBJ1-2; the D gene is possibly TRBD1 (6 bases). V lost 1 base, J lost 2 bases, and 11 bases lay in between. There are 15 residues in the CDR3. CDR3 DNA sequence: TGTGCCAGCAGTTTAGAGGGGGGAGGGAACTATGGCTACACCTTC. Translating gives CASSLEGGGNYGYTF.

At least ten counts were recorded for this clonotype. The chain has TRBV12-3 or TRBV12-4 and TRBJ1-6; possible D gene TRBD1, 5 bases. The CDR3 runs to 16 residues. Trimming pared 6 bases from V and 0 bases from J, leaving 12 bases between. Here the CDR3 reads CASRRGTSSYNSPLHF. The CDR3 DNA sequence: TGTGCCAGCAGAAGAGGGACGAGCTCCTATAATTCACCCCTCCACTTT.

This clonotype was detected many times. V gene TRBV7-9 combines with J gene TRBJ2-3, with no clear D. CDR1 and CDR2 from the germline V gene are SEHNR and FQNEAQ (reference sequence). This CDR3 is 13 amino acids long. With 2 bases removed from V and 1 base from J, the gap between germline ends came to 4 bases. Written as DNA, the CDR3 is TGTGCCAGCAGCTTATTGCGCACAGATACGCAGTATTTT. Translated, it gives CASSLLRTDTQYF.

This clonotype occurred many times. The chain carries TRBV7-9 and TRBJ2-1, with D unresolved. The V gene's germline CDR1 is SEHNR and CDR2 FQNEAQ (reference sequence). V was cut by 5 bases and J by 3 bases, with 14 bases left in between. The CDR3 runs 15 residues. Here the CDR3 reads CASSPPNVNYNEQFF. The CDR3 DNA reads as TGTGCCAGCAGCCCCCCGAACGTCAACTACAATGAGCAGTTCTTC.

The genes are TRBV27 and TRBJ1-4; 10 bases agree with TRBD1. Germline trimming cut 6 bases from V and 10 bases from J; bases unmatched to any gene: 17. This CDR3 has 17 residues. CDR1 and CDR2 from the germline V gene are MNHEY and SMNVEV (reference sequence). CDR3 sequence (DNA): TGTGCCAGCAGCCACATTTCGACAGGGGGCTTAGGAGGAAAACTGTTTTTT. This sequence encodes CASSHISTGGLGGKLFF.

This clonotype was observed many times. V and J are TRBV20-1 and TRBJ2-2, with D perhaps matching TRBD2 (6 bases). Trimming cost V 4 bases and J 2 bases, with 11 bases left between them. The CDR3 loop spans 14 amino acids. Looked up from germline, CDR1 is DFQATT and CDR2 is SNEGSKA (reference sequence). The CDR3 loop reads CSANPSVNTGELFF. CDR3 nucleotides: TGCAGTGCTAACCCTAGCGTAAACACCGGGGAGCTGTTTTTT.

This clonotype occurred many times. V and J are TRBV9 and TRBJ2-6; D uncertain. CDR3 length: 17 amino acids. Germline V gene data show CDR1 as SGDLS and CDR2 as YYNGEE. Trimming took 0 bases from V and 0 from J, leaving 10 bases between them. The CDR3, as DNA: TGTGCCAGCAGCGTAGCTTCGAGGTTCTCTGGGGCCAACGTCCTGACTTTC. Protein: CASSVASRFSGANVLTF. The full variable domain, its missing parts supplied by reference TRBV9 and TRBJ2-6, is DSGVTQTPKHLITATGQRVTLRCSPRSGDLSVYWYQQSLDQGLQFLIQYYNGEERAKGNILERFSAQQFPDLHSELNLSSLELGDSALYFCASSVASRFSGANVLTFGAGSRLTVL.

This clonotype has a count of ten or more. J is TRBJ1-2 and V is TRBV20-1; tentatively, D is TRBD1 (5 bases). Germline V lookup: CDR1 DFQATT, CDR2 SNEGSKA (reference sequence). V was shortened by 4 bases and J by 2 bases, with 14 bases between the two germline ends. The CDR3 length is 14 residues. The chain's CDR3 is CSAKEMQGNYGYTF. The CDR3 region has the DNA TGCAGTGCTAAGGAGATGCAGGGCAACTATGGCTACACCTTC.

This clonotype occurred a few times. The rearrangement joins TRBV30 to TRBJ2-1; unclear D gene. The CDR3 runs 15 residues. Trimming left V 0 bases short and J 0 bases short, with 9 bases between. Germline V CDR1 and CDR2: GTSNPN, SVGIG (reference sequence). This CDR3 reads CAWSVRSSSYNEQFF. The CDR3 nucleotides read TGTGCCTGGAGTGTACGGAGTAGCTCCTACAATGAGCAGTTCTTC.

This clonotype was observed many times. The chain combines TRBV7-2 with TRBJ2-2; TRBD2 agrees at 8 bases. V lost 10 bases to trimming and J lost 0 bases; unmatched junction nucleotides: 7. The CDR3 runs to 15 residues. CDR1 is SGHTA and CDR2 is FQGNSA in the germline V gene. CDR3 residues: CATPGGISNTGELFF. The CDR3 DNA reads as TGTGCCACGCCGGGGGGGATTTCGAACACCGGGGAGCTGTTTTTT.

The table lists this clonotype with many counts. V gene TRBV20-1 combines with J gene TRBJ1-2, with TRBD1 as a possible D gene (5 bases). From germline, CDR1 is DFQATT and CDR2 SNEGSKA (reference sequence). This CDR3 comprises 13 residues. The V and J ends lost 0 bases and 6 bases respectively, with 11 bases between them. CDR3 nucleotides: TGCAGTGCTAGAGACCCAGGGACCCATGGCTACACCTTC. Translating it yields CSARDPGTHGYTF.